The entry below gives a single T cell receptor beta chain sequence along with its context. This sample is part of a study of OX40 agonist ivuxolimab in advanced cancers. Data came from immunoSEQ multiplex PCR; TCRdb stores just in-frame clones and leaves some out. Altogether about 34,000 clones are present, approximately 91% being singletons, with the ten largest covering 4% to 5%. The sample in question was CD4+ or CD8+ T cells sorted from blood, obtained in a trial of the OX40 agonist ivuxolimab. The sequence derives from an adult with an advanced solid tumor such as melanoma, head and neck, liver or kidney cancer.

In DNA, the CDR3 is TGTGCCAGCAGCCAGGACCTAGCGGGGGGGTACAATGAGCAGTTCTTC. Its translation is CASSQDLAGGYNEQFF. The chain joins TRBV7-3 to TRBJ2-1, with TRBD2 matching 12 bases. The V gene end was trimmed by 5 bases and the J gene end by 4 bases; junction bases not matched to a gene: 6. The V gene's germline CDR1 is SGHTA and CDR2 FQGTGA. The CDR3 contains 16 residues.